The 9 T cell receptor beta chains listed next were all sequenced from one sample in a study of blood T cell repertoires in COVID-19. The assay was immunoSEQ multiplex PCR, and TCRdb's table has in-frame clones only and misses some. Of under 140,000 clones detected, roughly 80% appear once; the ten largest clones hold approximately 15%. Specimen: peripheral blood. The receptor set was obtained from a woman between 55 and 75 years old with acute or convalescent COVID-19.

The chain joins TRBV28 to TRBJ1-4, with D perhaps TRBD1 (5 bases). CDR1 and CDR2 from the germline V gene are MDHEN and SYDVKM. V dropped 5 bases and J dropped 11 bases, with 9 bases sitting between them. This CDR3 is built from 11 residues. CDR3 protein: CASSQGTKLFF. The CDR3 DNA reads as TGTGCCAGCAGTCAAGGGACTAAACTGTTTTTT. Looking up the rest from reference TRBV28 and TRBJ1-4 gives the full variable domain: DVKVTQSSRYLVKRTGEKVFLECVQDMDHENMFWYRQDPGLGLRLIYFSYDVKMKEKGDIPEGYSVSREKKERFSLILESASTNQTSMYLCASSQGTKLFFGSGTQLSVL.

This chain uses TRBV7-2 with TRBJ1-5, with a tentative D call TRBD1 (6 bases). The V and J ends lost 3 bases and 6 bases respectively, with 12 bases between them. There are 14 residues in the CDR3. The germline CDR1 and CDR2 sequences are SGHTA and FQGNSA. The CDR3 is CASSLGQGLQPQHF. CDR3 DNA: TGTGCCAGCAGCTTGGGGCAGGGGCTTCAGCCCCAGCATTTT.

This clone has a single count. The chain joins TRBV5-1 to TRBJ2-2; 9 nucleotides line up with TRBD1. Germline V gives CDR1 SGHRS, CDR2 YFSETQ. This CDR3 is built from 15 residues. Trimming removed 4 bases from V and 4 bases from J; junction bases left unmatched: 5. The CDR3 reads CASSPRQGGTGELFF. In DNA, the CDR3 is TGCGCCAGCAGCCCCCGACAGGGGGGCACCGGGGAGCTGTTTTTT. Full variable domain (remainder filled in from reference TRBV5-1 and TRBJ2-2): KAGVTQTPRYLIKTRGQQVTLSCSPISGHRSVSWYQQTPGQGLQFLFEYFSETQRNKGNFPGRFSGRQFSNSRSEMNVSTLELGDSALYLCASSPRQGGTGELFFGEGSRLTVL.

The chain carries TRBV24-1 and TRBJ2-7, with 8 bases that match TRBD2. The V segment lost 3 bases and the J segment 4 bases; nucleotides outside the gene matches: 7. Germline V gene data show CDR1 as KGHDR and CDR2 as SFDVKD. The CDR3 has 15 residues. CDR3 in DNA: TGTGCCACCAGTGATCCGGCGGGGGGCTTATACGAGCAGTACTTC. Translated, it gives CATSDPAGGLYEQYF.

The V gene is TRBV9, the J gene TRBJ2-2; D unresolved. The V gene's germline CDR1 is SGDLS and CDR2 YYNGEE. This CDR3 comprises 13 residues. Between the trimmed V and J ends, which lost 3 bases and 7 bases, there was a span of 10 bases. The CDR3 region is CASSAALRGELFF. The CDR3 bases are TGTGCCAGCAGCGCCGCCCTGCGCGGGGAGCTGTTTTTT. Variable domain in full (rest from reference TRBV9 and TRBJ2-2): DSGVTQTPKHLITATGQRVTLRCSPRSGDLSVYWYQQSLDQGLQFLIQYYNGEERAKGNILERFSAQQFPDLHSELNLSSLELGDSALYFCASSAALRGELFFGEGSRLTVL.

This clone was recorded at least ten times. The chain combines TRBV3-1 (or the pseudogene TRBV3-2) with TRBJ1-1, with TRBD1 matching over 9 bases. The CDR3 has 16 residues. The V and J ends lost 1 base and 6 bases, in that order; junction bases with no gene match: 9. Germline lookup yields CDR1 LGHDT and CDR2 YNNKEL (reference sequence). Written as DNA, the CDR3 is TGTGCCAGCAGCCAAGGATACGGGACAGGGTATCCTGAAGCTTTCTTT. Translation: CASSQGYGTGYPEAFF.

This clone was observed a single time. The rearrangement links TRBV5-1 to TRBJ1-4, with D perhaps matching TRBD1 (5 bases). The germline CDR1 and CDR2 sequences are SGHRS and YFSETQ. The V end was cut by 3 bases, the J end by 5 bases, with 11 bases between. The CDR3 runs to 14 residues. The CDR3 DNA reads TGCGCCAGCAGCTCCCTAGGGGCCAATGAAAAACTGTTTTTT. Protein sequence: CASSSLGANEKLFF.

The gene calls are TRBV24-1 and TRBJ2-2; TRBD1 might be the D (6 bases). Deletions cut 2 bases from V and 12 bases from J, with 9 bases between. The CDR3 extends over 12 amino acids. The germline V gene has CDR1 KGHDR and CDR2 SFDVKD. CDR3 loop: CATSDSRGKLFF. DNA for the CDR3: TGTGCCACCAGTGATTCGAGGGGGAAGCTGTTTTTT.

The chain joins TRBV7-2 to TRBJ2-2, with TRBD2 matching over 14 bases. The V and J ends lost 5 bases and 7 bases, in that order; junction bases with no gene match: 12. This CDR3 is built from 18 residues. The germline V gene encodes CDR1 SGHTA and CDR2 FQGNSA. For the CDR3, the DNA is TGTGCCAGCAGCCCCGGAGGGGGACTAGCGGGGGCAAACGGGGAGCTGTTTTTT. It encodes CASSPGGGLAGANGELFF. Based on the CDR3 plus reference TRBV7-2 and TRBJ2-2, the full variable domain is GAGVSQSPSNKVTEKGKDVELRCDPISGHTALYWYRQSLGQGLEFLIYFQGNSAPDKSGLPSDRFSAERTGGSVSTLTIQRTQQEDSAVYLCASSPGGGLAGANGELFFGEGSRLTVL.